The TCR beta chain under discussion was sequenced for a study of cytomegalovirus exposure and HLA in healthy donors. Primers included in the PCR were 60 Vbeta and 13 Jbeta primers. The protocol was immunoSEQ multiplex PCR, while the TCRdb copy is restricted to in-frame clones and leaves out a portion. The table lists more than 140,000 clones, approximately 82% of them singletons. Overall study results and limits: Owing to their indistinguishability, certain V segments, notably TRBV6-2 and TRBV6-3, were excluded.

Concerning this clone: Its antigen is undetermined.

There are 16 residues in the CDR3. Germline-derived CDR1 and CDR2 are MDHEN and SYDVKM. Trimming pared 4 bases from V and 4 bases from J, leaving 17 bases between. The V call is TRBV28, the J call TRBJ1-5, with a tentative D call TRBD1 (6 bases). The TCR was taken from a man in his late teens or twenties in good health and CMV-seropositive. Source material: PBMCs. The CDR3 region has the DNA TGTGCCAGCAGTTCCCCTGGGGGGGGCGTGAATCAGCCCCAGCATTTT. It codes for CASSSPGGGVNQPQHF. The full variable domain, rest sourced from reference TRBV28 and TRBJ1-5, is DVKVTQSSRYLVKRTGEKVFLECVQDMDHENMFWYRQDPGLGLRLIYFSYDVKMKEKGDIPEGYSVSREKKERFSLILESASTNQTSMYLCASSSPGGGVNQPQHFGDGTRLSIL.